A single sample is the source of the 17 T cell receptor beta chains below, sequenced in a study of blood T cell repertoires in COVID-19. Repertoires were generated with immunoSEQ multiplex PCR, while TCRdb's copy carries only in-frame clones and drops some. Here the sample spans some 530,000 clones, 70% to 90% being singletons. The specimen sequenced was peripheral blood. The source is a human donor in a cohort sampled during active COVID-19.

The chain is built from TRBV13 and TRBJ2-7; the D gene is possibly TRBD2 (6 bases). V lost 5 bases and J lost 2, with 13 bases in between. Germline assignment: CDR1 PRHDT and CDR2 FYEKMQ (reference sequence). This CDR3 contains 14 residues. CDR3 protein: CASSPGLGPYEQYF. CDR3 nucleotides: TGTGCCAGCAGCCCGGGACTGGGACCCTACGAGCAGTACTTC.

The CDR3 region has the DNA TGTGCCAGCAGCCAATTCTTGGCGGATACCCTCCACTTT. It specifies CASSQFLADTLHF. V and J are TRBV14 and TRBJ1-6; D is unresolved. The V gene's germline CDR1 is SGHDN and CDR2 FVKESK. Deletions cut 2 bases from V and 14 bases from J, with 13 bases between. The CDR3 has 13 amino acids. Supplemented by reference TRBV14 and TRBJ1-6, the full variable domain reads EAGVTQFPSHSVIEKGQTVTLRCDPISGHDNLYWYRRVMGKEIKFLLHFVKESKQDESGMPNNRFLAERTGGTYSTLKVQPAELEDSGVYFCASSQFLADTLHFGNGTRLTVT.

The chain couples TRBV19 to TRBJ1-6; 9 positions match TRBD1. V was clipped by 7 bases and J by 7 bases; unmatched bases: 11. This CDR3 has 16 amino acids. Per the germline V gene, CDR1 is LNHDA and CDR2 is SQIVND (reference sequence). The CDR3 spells CASNQAATGGNSPLHF. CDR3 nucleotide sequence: TGTGCCAGTAATCAGGCGGCGACAGGGGGAAATTCACCCCTCCACTTT.

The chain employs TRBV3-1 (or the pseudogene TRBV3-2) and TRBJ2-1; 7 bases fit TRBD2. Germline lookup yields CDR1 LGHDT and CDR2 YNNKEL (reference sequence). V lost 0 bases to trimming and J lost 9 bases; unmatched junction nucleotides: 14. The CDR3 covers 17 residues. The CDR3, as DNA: TGTGCCAGCAGCCAAGATTGGTTGGCGGGAGCCGGTATTGAGCAGTTCTTC. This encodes CASSQDWLAGAGIEQFF.

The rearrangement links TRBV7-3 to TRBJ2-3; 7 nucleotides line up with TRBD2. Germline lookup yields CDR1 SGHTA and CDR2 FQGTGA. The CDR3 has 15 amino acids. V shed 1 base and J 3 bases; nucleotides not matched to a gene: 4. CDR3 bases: TGTGCCAGCAGCTTAAACGCCGGGAGGACAGATACGCAGTATTTT. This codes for CASSLNAGRTDTQYF.

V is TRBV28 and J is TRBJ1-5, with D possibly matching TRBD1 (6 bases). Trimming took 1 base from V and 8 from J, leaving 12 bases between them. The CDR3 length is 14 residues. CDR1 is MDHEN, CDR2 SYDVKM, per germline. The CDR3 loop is CASSLYRANEPQHF. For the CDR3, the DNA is TGTGCCAGCAGTTTATACAGGGCGAACGAGCCCCAGCATTTT.

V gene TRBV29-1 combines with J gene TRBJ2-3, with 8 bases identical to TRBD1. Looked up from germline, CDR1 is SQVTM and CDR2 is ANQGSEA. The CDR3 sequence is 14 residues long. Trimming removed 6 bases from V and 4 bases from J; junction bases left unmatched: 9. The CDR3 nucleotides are TGCAGCGTCGCCCGGACAGGGATTTCAGATACGCAGTATTTT. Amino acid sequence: CSVARTGISDTQYF.

DNA of the CDR3: TGTGCCAGCAGCGGAGCGGGGGGGGCAGATACGCAGTATTTT. Translating it yields CASSGAGGADTQYF. V gene TRBV5-4 combines with J gene TRBJ2-3; 10 bases map to TRBD2. Germline CDR1 SGHNT, CDR2 YYREEE (reference sequence). The V segment lost 4 bases and the J segment 4 bases; nucleotides outside the gene matches: 3. The CDR3 runs 14 residues.

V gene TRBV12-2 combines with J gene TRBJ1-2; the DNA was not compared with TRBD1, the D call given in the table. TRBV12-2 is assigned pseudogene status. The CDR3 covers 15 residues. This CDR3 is CASRSFRDREDGYTF. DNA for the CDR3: TGTGCAAGTCGCTCTTTTAGGGACAGGGAGGACGGCTACACCTTC.

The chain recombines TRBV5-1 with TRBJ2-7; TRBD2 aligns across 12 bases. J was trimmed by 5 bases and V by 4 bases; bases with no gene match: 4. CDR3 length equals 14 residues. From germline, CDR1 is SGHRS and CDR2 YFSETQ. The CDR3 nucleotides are TGCGCCAGCAGCCCCGGACTAGCGGGGAACGAGCAGTACTTC. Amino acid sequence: CASSPGLAGNEQYF. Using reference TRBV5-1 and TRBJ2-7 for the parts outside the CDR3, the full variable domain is KAGVTQTPRYLIKTRGQQVTLSCSPISGHRSVSWYQQTPGQGLQFLFEYFSETQRNKGNFPGRFSGRQFSNSRSEMNVSTLELGDSALYLCASSPGLAGNEQYFGPGTRLTVT.

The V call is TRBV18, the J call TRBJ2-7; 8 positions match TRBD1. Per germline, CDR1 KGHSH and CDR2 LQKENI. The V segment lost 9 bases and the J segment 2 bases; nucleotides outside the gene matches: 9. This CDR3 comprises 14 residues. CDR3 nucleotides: TGTGCCAGTAATTCGGGGACAGGCGCCTACGAGCAGTACTTC. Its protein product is CASNSGTGAYEQYF.

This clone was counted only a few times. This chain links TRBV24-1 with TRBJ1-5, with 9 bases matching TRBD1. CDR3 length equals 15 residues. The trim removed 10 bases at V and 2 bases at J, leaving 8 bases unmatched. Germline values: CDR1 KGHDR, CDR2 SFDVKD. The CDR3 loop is CATRGTGTGNQPQHF. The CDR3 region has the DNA TGTGCCACACGGGGGACAGGGACGGGCAATCAGCCCCAGCATTTT.

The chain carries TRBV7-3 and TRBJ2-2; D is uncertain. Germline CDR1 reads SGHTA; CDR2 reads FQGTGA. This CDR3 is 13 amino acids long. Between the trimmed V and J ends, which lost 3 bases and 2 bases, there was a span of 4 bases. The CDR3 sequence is CASSFGNTGELFF. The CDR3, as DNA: TGTGCCAGCAGCTTTGGCAACACCGGGGAGCTGTTTTTT.

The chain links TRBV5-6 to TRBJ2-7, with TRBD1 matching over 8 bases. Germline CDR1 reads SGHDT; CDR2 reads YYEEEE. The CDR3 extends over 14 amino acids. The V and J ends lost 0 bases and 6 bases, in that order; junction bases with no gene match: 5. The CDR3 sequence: CASSLVGQGGEQYF. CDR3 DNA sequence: TGTGCCAGCAGCTTGGTTGGACAGGGAGGCGAGCAGTACTTC.

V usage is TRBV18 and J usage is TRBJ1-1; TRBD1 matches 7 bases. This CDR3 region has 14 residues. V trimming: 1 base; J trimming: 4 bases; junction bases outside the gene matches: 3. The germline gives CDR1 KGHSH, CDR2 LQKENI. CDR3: CASSPQGAGTEAFF. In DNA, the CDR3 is TGTGCCAGCTCACCACAGGGGGCCGGCACTGAAGCTTTCTTT.

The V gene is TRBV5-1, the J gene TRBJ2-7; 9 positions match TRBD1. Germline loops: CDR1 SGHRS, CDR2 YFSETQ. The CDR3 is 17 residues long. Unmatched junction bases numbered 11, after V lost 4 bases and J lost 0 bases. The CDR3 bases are TGCGCCAGCAGCGTACGCCCCCGGGACAGGGACTCCTACGAGCAGTACTTC. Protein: CASSVRPRDRDSYEQYF.

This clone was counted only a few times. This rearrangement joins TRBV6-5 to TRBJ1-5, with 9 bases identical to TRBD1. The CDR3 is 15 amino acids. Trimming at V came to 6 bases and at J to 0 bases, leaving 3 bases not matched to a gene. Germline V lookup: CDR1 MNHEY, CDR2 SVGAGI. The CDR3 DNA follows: TGTGCCAGCAGGACAGGGGGTACTAGCAATCAGCCCCAGCATTTT. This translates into CASRTGGTSNQPQHF.